A selection of T cell receptor beta chains follows, all from one sample in a study of OX40 agonist ivuxolimab in advanced cancers. The assay was immunoSEQ multiplex PCR, and TCRdb's table has in-frame clones only and misses some. Among tens of thousands of clones listed, 88% were seen once. Specimen: CD4+ or CD8+ T cells sorted from blood, collected in a trial of the OX40 agonist ivuxolimab. These receptors came from an adult with an advanced solid tumor such as melanoma, head and neck, liver or kidney cancer. Both conserved end residues are part of each CDR3. D genes are given only for firm matches. Size values are once, few and many counts, or a class for expanded clones, and some rows have none.

len: 17
d_gene: -
abundance: -
j_gene: TRBJ1-2
v_gene: TRBV21-1
CDR3aa: CASSKDTSRVPERIYTF
CDR3nt: TGTGCCAGCAGCAAAGATACGAGCAGGGTACCTGAGCGAATCTACACCTTC

len: 12
d_gene: -
abundance: once
j_gene: TRBJ1-2
v_gene: TRBV5-6
CDR3aa: CASSFGGGGYTF
CDR3nt: TGTGCCAGCAGCTTTGGGGGAGGTGGCTACACCTTC

len: 17
d_gene: -
abundance: -
j_gene: TRBJ1-1
v_gene: TRBV5-1
CDR3aa: CASSLRLLQEPNTEAFF
CDR3nt: TGCGCCAGCAGCTTGCGGTTGTTGCAGGAGCCGAACACTGAAGCTTTCTTT

len: 11
d_gene: -
abundance: -
j_gene: TRBJ2-3
v_gene: TRBV11-2
CDR3aa: CASSSSDGQYF
CDR3nt: TGTGCCAGCAGTTCGTCGGATGGGCAGTATTTT

len: 15
d_gene: -
abundance: -
j_gene: TRBJ1-4
v_gene: TRBV9
CDR3aa: CASSVAAGTNEKLFF
CDR3nt: TGTGCCAGCAGCGTAGCCGCGGGTACTAATGAAAAACTGTTTTTT

len: 14
d_gene: -
abundance: -
j_gene: TRBJ1-1
v_gene: TRBV28
CDR3aa: CASSLGGGPTEAFF
CDR3nt: TGTGCCAGCAGCCTCGGCGGGGGGCCCACTGAAGCTTTCTTT

len: 15
d_gene: -
abundance: -
j_gene: TRBJ1-2
v_gene: TRBV6-6
CDR3aa: CASSYRDTSNYGYTF
CDR3nt: TGTGCCAGCAGTTACCGGGACACCTCTAACTATGGCTACACCTTC

len: 13
d_gene: -
abundance: -
j_gene: TRBJ1-1
v_gene: TRBV6-7
CDR3aa: CASSEISRTEAFF
CDR3nt: TGTGCCAGCAGTGAAATTTCCAGGACTGAAGCTTTCTTT

len: 13
d_gene: -
abundance: -
j_gene: TRBJ1-1
v_gene: TRBV6-1
CDR3aa: CASRDRAITEAFF
CDR3nt: TGTGCCAGCAGGGACCGGGCTATCACTGAAGCTTTCTTT

len: 15
d_gene: TRBD2
abundance: -
j_gene: TRBJ2-3
v_gene: TRBV10-1
CDR3aa: CASGPGGASTDTQYF
CDR3nt: TGCGCCAGCGGCCCCGGGGGGGCTAGCACAGATACGCAGTATTTT

len: 13
d_gene: -
abundance: -
j_gene: TRBJ1-1
v_gene: TRBV14
CDR3aa: CASSQGLSTEAFF
CDR3nt: TGTGCCAGCAGCCAGGGTTTGAGTACTGAAGCTTTCTTT

len: 15
d_gene: -
abundance: -
j_gene: TRBJ2-4
v_gene: TRBV9
CDR3aa: CASSVSPDRGNIQYF
CDR3nt: TGTGCCAGCAGCGTATCCCCCGACAGAGGGAACATTCAGTACTTC

len: 15
d_gene: -
abundance: -
j_gene: TRBJ2-2
v_gene: TRBV19
CDR3aa: CASSPGVANTGELFF
CDR3nt: TGTGCCAGTAGTCCAGGGGTTGCGAACACCGGGGAGCTGTTTTTT

len: 15
d_gene: -
abundance: -
j_gene: TRBJ2-5
v_gene: TRBV10-2
CDR3aa: CASSESNVRKETQYF
CDR3nt: TGCGCCAGCAGTGAGTCCAATGTGAGAAAAGAGACCCAGTACTTC

len: 17
d_gene: -
abundance: -
j_gene: TRBJ2-4
v_gene: TRBV2
CDR3aa: CASSEPLPLLAKNIQYF
CDR3nt: TGTGCCAGCAGTGAACCACTCCCCTTACTAGCCAAAAACATTCAGTACTTC

len: 14
d_gene: -
abundance: -
j_gene: TRBJ2-5
v_gene: TRBV18
CDR3aa: CASSPGGGEETQYF
CDR3nt: TGTGCCAGCTCACCAGGGGGGGGCGAAGAGACCCAGTACTTC

len: 14
d_gene: TRBD1
abundance: -
j_gene: TRBJ1-1
v_gene: TRBV19
CDR3aa: CASSRQGGDTEAFF
CDR3nt: TGTGCCAGTAGTAGACAGGGTGGTGACACTGAAGCTTTCTTT

len: 16
d_gene: TRBD2
abundance: once
j_gene: TRBJ2-1
v_gene: TRBV19
CDR3aa: CASSGVWASGSYEQFF
CDR3nt: TGTGCCAGTAGTGGGGTATGGGCTAGCGGGAGCTATGAGCAGTTCTTC

len: 14
d_gene: TRBD1
abundance: -
j_gene: TRBJ2-5
v_gene: TRBV7-3
CDR3aa: CASSQTGGLKTQYF
CDR3nt: TGTGCCAGCAGCCAAACAGGGGGCCTGAAGACCCAGTACTTC

len: 13
d_gene: TRBD1
abundance: -
j_gene: TRBJ2-7
v_gene: TRBV28
CDR3aa: CASSLGTGGEQYF
CDR3nt: TGTGCCAGCAGCTTAGGGACAGGGGGGGAGCAGTACTTC

len: 14
d_gene: -
abundance: -
j_gene: TRBJ2-1
v_gene: TRBV28
CDR3aa: CATFRGGQGNEQFF
CDR3nt: TGTGCCACCTTTAGGGGGGGGCAGGGGAATGAGCAGTTCTTC

len: 14
d_gene: -
abundance: -
j_gene: TRBJ2-3
v_gene: TRBV6-4
CDR3aa: CASSDSKGPDTQYF
CDR3nt: TGTGCCAGCAGTGACTCGAAGGGCCCAGATACGCAGTATTTT

len: 11
d_gene: TRBD1
abundance: once
j_gene: TRBJ2-7
v_gene: TRBV5-4
CDR3aa: CASSFGDRQYF
CDR3nt: TGTGCCAGCAGCTTCGGGGACAGGCAGTACTTC

len: 14
d_gene: -
abundance: -
j_gene: TRBJ2-3
v_gene: TRBV5-1
CDR3aa: CASSFGGVTDTQYF
CDR3nt: TGCGCCAGCAGCTTTGGCGGGGTCACAGATACGCAGTATTTT

len: 12
d_gene: -
abundance: -
j_gene: TRBJ1-4
v_gene: TRBV6-1
CDR3aa: CASSDSLEKLFF
CDR3nt: TGTGCCAGCAGTGACAGCCTTGAAAAACTGTTTTTT

len: 15
d_gene: -
abundance: -
j_gene: TRBJ2-5
v_gene: TRBV5-6
CDR3aa: CASSLLRTDKETQYF
CDR3nt: TGTGCCAGCAGCTTGTTGAGGACGGACAAAGAGACCCAGTACTTC

len: 13
d_gene: TRBD1
abundance: -
j_gene: TRBJ1-5
v_gene: TRBV9
CDR3aa: CASSPQGLGPQHF
CDR3nt: TGTGCCAGCAGCCCACAGGGGTTAGGACCCCAGCATTTT

len: 12
d_gene: -
abundance: -
j_gene: TRBJ2-2
v_gene: TRBV27
CDR3aa: CASSFLSGELFF
CDR3nt: TGTGCCAGCAGTTTCCTGTCCGGGGAGCTGTTTTTT

len: 18
d_gene: -
abundance: -
j_gene: TRBJ1-5
v_gene: TRBV21-1
CDR3aa: CASSKGRRRGYSNQPQHF
CDR3nt: TGTGCCAGCAGCAAAGGCAGGAGGAGGGGGTATAGCAATCAGCCCCAGCATTTT

len: 11
d_gene: -
abundance: -
j_gene: TRBJ2-3
v_gene: TRBV10-2
CDR3aa: CASSTRNTQYF
CDR3nt: TGCGCCAGCAGTACACGTAATACGCAGTATTTT

len: 18
d_gene: TRBD2
abundance: -
j_gene: TRBJ2-3
v_gene: TRBV4-2
CDR3aa: CASSPGQTSGGPRRTQYF
CDR3nt: TGTGCCAGCAGCCCCGGCCAAACTAGCGGAGGCCCCCGGCGAACGCAGTATTTT

len: 13
d_gene: TRBD1
abundance: -
j_gene: TRBJ2-5
v_gene: TRBV6-1
CDR3aa: CASSRDREETQYF
CDR3nt: TGTGCCAGCAGTCGAGACAGGGAAGAGACCCAGTACTTC

len: 17
d_gene: -
abundance: -
j_gene: TRBJ2-6
v_gene: TRBV2
CDR3aa: CASSPRAQSSGANVLIF
CDR3nt: TGTGCCAGCAGTCCTCGGGCACAGAGCTCTGGGGCCAACGTCCTGATTTTC

len: 14
d_gene: -
abundance: few
j_gene: TRBJ1-1
v_gene: TRBV5-1
CDR3aa: CASSLIGPNTEAFF
CDR3nt: TGCGCCAGCAGCTTGATAGGGCCGAACACTGAAGCTTTCTTT

len: 17
d_gene: -
abundance: -
j_gene: TRBJ2-1
v_gene: TRBV27
CDR3aa: CASSLTGTPLSYNEQFF
CDR3nt: TGTGCCAGCAGTTTAACCGGGACACCGCTTTCCTACAATGAGCAGTTCTTC

len: 16
d_gene: TRBD2
abundance: -
j_gene: TRBJ2-3
v_gene: TRBV9
CDR3aa: CASSLRTSGGVDTQYF
CDR3nt: TGTGCCAGCAGCCTTAGGACTAGCGGGGGGGTGGATACGCAGTATTTT

len: 16
d_gene: -
abundance: -
j_gene: TRBJ1-6
v_gene: TRBV30
CDR3aa: CAWRLASGAYNSPLHF
CDR3nt: TGTGCCTGGAGGTTGGCGTCCGGAGCCTATAATTCACCCCTCCACTTT

len: 12
d_gene: -
abundance: -
j_gene: TRBJ1-5
v_gene: TRBV19
CDR3aa: CASSMGYQPQHF
CDR3nt: TGTGCCAGTAGTATGGGGTATCAGCCCCAGCATTTT

len: 17
d_gene: TRBD2
abundance: few
j_gene: TRBJ2-7
v_gene: TRBV7-2
CDR3aa: CASRRTSGLAATYEQYF
CDR3nt: TGTGCCAGCAGGCGAACTTCGGGACTAGCGGCCACCTACGAGCAGTACTTC

len: 14
d_gene: TRBD1
abundance: few
j_gene: TRBJ2-2
v_gene: TRBV25-1
CDR3aa: CASSGPGGSGELFF
CDR3nt: TGTGCCAGCAGTGGCCCAGGGGGCTCCGGGGAGCTGTTTTTT

len: 15
d_gene: -
abundance: -
j_gene: TRBJ1-5
v_gene: TRBV28
CDR3aa: CASSFSGIFNQPQHF
CDR3nt: TGTGCCAGCAGTTTCTCAGGGATCTTCAATCAGCCCCAGCATTTT

len: 14
d_gene: TRBD1
abundance: -
j_gene: TRBJ1-3
v_gene: TRBV27
CDR3aa: CASSKRDSGNTIYF
CDR3nt: TGTGCCAGCAGCAAACGGGACAGTGGAAACACCATATATTTT